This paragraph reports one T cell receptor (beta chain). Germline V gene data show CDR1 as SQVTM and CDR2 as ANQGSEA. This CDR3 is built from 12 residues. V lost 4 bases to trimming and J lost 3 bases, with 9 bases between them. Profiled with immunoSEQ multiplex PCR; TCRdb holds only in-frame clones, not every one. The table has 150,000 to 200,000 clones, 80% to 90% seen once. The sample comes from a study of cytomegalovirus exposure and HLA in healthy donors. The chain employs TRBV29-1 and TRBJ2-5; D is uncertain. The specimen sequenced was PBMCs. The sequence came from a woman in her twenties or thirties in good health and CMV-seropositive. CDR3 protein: CSVAGLKETQYF. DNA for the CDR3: TGCAGCGTTGCAGGCCTCAAAGAGACCCAGTACTTC.